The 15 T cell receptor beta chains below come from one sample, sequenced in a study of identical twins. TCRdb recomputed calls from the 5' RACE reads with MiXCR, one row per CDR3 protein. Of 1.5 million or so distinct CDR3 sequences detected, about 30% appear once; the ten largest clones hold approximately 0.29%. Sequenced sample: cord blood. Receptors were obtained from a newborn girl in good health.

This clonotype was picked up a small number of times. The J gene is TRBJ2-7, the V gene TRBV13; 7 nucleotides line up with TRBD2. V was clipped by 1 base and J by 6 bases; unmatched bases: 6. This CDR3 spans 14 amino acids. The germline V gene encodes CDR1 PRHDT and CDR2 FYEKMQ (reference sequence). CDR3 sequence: CASSLEERDAEQYF. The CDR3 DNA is TGTGCCAGCAGCTTAGAGGAGCGGGACGCCGAGCAGTACTTC.

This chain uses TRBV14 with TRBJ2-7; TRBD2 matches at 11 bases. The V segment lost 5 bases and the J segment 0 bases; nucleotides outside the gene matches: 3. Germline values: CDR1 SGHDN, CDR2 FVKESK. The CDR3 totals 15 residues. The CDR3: CASSGLAGASYEQYF. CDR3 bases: TGTGCCAGCAGCGGACTAGCGGGCGCCTCCTACGAGCAGTACTTC.

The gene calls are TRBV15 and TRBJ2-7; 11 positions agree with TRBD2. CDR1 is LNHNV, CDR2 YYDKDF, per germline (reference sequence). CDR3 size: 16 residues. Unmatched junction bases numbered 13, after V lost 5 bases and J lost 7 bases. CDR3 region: CATSQPGLAAFNEQYF. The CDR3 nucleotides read TGTGCCACCAGCCAACCGGGACTAGCGGCTTTCAATGAGCAGTACTTC.

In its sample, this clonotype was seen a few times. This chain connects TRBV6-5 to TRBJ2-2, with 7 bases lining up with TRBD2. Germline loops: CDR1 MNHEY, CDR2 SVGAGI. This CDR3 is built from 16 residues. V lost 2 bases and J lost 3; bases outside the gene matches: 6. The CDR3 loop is CASSYSTSAHTGELFF. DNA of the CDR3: TGTGCCAGCAGTTACAGTACTAGCGCGCACACCGGGGAGCTGTTTTTT.

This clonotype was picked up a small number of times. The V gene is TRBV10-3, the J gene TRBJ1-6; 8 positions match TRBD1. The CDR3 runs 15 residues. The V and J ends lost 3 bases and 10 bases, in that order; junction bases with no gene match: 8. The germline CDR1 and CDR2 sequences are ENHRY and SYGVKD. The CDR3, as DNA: TGTGCCATCAGTGACCTGGGACAGGAGAGGTCACCCCTCCACTTT. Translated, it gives CAISDLGQERSPLHF.

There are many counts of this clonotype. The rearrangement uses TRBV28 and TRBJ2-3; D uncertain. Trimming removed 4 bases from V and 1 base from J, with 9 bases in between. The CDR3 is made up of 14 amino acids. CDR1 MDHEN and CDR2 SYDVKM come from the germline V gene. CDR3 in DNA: TGTGCCAGCAGTTCTCCTGGGGGCACAGATACGCAGTATTTT. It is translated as CASSSPGGTDTQYF. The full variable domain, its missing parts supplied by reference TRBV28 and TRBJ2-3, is DVKVTQSSRYLVKRTGEKVFLECVQDMDHENMFWYRQDPGLGLRLIYFSYDVKMKEKGDIPEGYSVSREKKERFSLILESASTNQTSMYLCASSSPGGTDTQYFGPGTRLTVL.

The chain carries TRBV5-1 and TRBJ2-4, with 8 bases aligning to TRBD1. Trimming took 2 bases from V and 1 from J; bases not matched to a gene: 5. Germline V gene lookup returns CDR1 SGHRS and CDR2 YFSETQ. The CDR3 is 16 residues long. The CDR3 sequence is CASSLPTGAAKNIQYF. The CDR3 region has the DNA TGCGCCAGCAGCTTACCGACAGGGGCTGCCAAAAACATTCAGTACTTC.

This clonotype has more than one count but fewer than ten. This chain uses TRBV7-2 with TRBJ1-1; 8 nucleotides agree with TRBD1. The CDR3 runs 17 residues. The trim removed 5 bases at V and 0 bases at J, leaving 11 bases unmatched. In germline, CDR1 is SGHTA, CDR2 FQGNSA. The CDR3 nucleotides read TGTGCCAGCAGCAACCGGACAGGGAGAGGGGTGAACACTGAAGCTTTCTTT. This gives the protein CASSNRTGRGVNTEAFF.

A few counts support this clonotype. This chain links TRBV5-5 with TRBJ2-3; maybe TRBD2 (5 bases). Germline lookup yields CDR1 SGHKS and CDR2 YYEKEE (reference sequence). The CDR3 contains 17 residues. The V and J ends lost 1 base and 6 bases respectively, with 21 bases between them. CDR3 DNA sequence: TGTGCCAGCAGCTTGCGCCTATGGACTGGCTCGGGCGATACGCAGTATTTT. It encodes CASSLRLWTGSGDTQYF.

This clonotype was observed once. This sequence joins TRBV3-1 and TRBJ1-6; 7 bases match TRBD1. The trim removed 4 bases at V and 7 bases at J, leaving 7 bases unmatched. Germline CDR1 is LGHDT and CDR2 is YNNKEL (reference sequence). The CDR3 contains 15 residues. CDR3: CASSPSRDRNSPLHF. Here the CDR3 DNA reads TGTGCCAGCAGCCCGTCCCGGGACAGAAATTCACCCCTCCACTTT.

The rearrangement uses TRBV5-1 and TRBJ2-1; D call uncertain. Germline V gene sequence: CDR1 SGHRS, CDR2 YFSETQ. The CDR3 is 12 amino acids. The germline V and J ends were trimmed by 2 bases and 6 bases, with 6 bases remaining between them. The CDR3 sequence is CASSFHSNEQFF. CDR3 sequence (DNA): TGCGCCAGCAGCTTCCATAGCAATGAGCAGTTCTTC. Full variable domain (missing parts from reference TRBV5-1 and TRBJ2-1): KAGVTQTPRYLIKTRGQQVTLSCSPISGHRSVSWYQQTPGQGLQFLFEYFSETQRNKGNFPGRFSGRQFSNSRSEMNVSTLELGDSALYLCASSFHSNEQFFGPGTRLTVL.

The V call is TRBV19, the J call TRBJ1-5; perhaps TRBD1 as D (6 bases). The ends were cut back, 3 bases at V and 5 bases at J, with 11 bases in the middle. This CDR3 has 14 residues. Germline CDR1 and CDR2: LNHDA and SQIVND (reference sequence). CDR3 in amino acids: CASSMWGLDQPQHF. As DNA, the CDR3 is TGTGCCAGTAGTATGTGGGGGCTAGATCAGCCCCAGCATTTT.

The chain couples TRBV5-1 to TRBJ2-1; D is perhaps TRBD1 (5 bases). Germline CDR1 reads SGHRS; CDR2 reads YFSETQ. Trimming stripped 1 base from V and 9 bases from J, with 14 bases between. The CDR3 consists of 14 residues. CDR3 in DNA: TGCGCCAGCAGCTTGAGGCAGGGTGCCGGTGAGCAGTTCTTC. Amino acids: CASSLRQGAGEQFF.

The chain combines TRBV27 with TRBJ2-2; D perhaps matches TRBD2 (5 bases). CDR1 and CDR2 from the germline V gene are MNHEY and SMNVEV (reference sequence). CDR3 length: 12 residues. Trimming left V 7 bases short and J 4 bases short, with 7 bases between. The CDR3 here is CASTGSTGELFF. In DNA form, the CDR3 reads TGTGCCAGCACTGGGAGCACCGGGGAGCTGTTTTTT.

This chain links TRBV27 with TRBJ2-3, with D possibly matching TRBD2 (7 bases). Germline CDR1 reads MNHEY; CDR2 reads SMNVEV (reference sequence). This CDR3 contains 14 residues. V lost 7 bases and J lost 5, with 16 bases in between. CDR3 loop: CASKRGGGRDTQYF. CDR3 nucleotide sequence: TGTGCCAGCAAAAGGGGAGGGGGGCGAGATACGCAGTATTTT.